The rows below give T cell receptor beta chains drawn from one sample of a study of cytomegalovirus exposure and HLA in healthy donors. The method was immunoSEQ multiplex PCR; TCRdb's version includes in-frame clones alone and lacks a portion of them. Here the sample spans about 69,000 clones, around 68% being singletons. The sequenced sample consisted of PBMCs. Receptors originate from a woman younger than 45 in good health and CMV-seronegative. Each CDR3 is given with its conserved first and last residue. The D gene is left open where the match is weak. Expanded clones are given a class, and other clones once, few, many or no size at all.

V: TRBV5-1
D: NA
J: TRBJ1-1
size: NA
CDR3: CASSLREAVVGTEAFF
DNA: TGCGCCAGCAGCTTGCGGGAAGCGGTGGTCGGCACTGAAGCTTTCTTT

V: TRBV6-1
D: NA
J: TRBJ2-6
size: few
CDR3: CASSDDRTGTGANVLTF
DNA: TGTGCCAGCAGTGATGACAGGACGGGAACAGGGGCCAACGTCCTGACTTTC

V: TRBV2
D: NA
J: TRBJ2-2
size: NA
CDR3: CASTPLLSAGELFF
DNA: TGTGCCAGCACCCCACTACTATCAGCCGGGGAGCTGTTTTTT

V: TRBV9
D: NA
J: TRBJ2-2
size: NA
CDR3: CASSVTGSGGDTGELFF
DNA: TGTGCCAGCAGCGTAACAGGGAGTGGGGGTGATACCGGGGAGCTGTTTTTT

V: TRBV2
D: TRBD2
J: TRBJ2-1
size: NA
CDR3: CASRLAGGRLDEQFF
DNA: TGTGCCAGCAGACTAGCGGGGGGGCGTTTAGATGAGCAGTTCTTC

V: TRBV6-6
D: TRBD1
J: TRBJ1-1
size: few
CDR3: CASIRTGTEAFF
DNA: TGTGCCAGCATCAGGACAGGCACTGAAGCTTTCTTT

V: TRBV19
D: NA
J: TRBJ2-7
size: few
CDR3: CASSPDPDNEQYF
DNA: TGTGCCAGTAGCCCCGATCCCGACAACGAGCAGTACTTC

V: TRBV2
D: NA
J: TRBJ2-1
size: NA
CDR3: CASSEGSRGGEQFF
DNA: TGTGCCAGCAGTGAGGGGAGTAGGGGAGGTGAGCAGTTCTTC

V: TRBV5-6
D: TRBD2
J: TRBJ2-2
size: NA
CDR3: CASSHSGLAGRTGELFF
DNA: TGTGCCAGCAGCCATTCAGGACTAGCGGGGCGGACCGGGGAGCTGTTTTTT

V: TRBV15
D: NA
J: TRBJ2-1
size: NA
CDR3: CATSRVETSNEQFF
DNA: TGTGCCACCAGCAGAGTCGAGACTAGTAATGAGCAGTTCTTC

V: TRBV11-2
D: NA
J: TRBJ2-3
size: once
CDR3: CASSPLGGLDTQYF
DNA: TGTGCCAGCAGCCCACTGGGGGGGCTGGATACGCAGTATTTT

V: TRBV5-6
D: TRBD2
J: TRBJ2-2
size: once
CDR3: CASSFRTSGGATGELFF
DNA: TGTGCCAGCAGCTTCCGGACTAGCGGGGGGGCAACCGGGGAGCTGTTTTTT

V: TRBV30
D: NA
J: TRBJ2-3
size: once
CDR3: CAWSVNSYTDTQYF
DNA: TGTGCCTGGAGTGTCAACAGTTACACAGATACGCAGTATTTT

V: TRBV11-2
D: NA
J: TRBJ2-7
size: once
CDR3: CAIQGRTLEQNF
DNA: TGTGCCATCCAGGGGAGAACGTTAGAGCAGAACTTC

V: TRBV7-6
D: TRBD1
J: TRBJ1-4
size: NA
CDR3: CASSLAPDRNEKLFF
DNA: TGTGCCAGCAGCTTAGCCCCGGACAGGAATGAAAAACTGTTTTTT

V: TRBV6-4
D: NA
J: TRBJ2-5
size: NA
CDR3: CASLSPSGETQYF
DNA: TGTGCCAGCTTGTCCCCCTCTGGCGAGACCCAGTACTTC

V: TRBV7-3
D: NA
J: TRBJ2-2
size: NA
CDR3: CASSLNAGGGDTGELFF
DNA: TGTGCCAGCAGCTTAAATGCCGGTGGGGGCGACACCGGGGAGCTGTTTTTT

V: TRBV7-9
D: TRBD1
J: TRBJ2-7
size: medium-sized
CDR3: CASSLAGQRDYEQYF
DNA: TGTGCCAGCAGCTTAGCGGGACAGAGAGACTACGAGCAGTACTTC

V: TRBV4-2
D: TRBD2
J: TRBJ2-1
size: NA
CDR3: CASSQDGTSGGNEQFF
DNA: TGTGCCAGCAGCCAAGATGGGACTAGCGGGGGAAATGAGCAGTTCTTC

V: TRBV2
D: TRBD1
J: TRBJ1-5
size: NA
CDR3: CASRIGTGYIGNQPQHF
DNA: TGTGCCAGCAGGATCGGGACAGGGTATATTGGCAATCAGCCCCAGCATTTT